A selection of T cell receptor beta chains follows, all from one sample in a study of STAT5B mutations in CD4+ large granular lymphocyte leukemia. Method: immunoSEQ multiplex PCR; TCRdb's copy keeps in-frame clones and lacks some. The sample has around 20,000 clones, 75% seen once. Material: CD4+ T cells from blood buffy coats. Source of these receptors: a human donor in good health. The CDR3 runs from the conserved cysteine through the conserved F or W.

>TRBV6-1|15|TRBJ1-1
CASSKSSGQHTEAFF
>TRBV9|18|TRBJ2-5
CASSVEASGRGSKETQYF
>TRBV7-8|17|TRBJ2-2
CASSFSISGDYTGELFF
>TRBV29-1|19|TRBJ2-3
CSVEDGGGGARLPTDTQYF
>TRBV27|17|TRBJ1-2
CASSLSRDRGHNYGYTF
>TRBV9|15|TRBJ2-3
CASSPGRLSTDTQYF
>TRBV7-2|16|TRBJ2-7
CASSRASGTGGDEQYF
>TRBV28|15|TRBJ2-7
CASSLGTSGAYEQYF
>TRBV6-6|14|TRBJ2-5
CASRPTSGQETQYF
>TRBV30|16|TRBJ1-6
CAWSRTGSSYNSPLHF
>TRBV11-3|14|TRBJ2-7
CASSSGQGGYEQYF
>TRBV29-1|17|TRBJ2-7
CSVDRGGTGRGTYEQYF
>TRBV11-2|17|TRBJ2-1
CASSLVGTSGVYNEQFF
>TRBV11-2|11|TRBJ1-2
CASSGTNGYTF
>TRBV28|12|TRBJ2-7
CASSLNSIEQYF
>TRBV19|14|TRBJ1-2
CASALLSQPGGYTF
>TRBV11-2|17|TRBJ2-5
CASSLFRGGEYQETQYF
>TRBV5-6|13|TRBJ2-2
CASSLVSIGELFF
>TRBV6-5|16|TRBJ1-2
CASSSHAGGRANGYTF
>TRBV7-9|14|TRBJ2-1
CASSLVGSYNEQFF
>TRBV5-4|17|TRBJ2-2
CASSPPGLAGGTGELFF
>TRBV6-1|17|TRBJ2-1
CASSALTTGVFYNEQFF
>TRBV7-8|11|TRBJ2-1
CASSYYNEQFF
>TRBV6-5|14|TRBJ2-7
CASRGVAGSYEQYF
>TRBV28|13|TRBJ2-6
CASSWRQGNVLTF
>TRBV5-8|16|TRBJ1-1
CASSSFQGQGGTEAFF
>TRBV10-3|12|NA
CAMGPDSYEQYF
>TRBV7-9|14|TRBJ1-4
CASSAKGANEKLFF
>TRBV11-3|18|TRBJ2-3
CASSSGTSGRRGTDTQYF
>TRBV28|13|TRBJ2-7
CASRGTGVYEQYF
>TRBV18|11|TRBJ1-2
CASSPGQVHTF
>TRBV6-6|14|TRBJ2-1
CATSGTSLYNEQFF